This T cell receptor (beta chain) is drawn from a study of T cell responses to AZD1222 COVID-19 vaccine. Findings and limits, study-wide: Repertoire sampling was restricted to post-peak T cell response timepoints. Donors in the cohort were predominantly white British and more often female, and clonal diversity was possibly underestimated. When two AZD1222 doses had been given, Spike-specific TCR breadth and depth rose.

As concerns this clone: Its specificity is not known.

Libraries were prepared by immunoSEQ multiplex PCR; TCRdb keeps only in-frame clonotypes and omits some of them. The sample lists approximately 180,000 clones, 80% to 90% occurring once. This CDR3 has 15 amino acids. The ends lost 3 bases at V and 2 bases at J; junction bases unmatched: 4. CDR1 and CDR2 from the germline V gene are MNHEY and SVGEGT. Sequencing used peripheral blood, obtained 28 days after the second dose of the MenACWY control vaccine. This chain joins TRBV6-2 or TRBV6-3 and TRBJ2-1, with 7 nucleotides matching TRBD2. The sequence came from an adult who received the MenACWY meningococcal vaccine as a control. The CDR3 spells CASSYGGGTYNEQFF. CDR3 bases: TGTGCCAGCAGTTATGGGGGGGGTACCTACAATGAGCAGTTCTTC.